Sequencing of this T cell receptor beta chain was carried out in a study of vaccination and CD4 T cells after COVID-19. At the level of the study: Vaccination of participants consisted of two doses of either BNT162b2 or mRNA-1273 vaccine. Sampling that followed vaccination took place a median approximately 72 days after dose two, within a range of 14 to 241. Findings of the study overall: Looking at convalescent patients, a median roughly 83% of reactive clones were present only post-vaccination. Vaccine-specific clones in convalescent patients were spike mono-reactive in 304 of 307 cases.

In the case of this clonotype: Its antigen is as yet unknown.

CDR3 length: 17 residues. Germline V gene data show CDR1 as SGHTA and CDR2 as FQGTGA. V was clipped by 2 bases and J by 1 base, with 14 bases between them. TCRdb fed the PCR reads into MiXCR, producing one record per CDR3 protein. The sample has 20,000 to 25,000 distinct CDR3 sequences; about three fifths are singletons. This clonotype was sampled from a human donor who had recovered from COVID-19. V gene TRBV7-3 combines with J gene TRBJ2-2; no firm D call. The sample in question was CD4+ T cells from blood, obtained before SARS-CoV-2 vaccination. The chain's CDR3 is CASSLAQVGMNTGELFF. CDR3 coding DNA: TGTGCCAGCAGCTTAGCCCAAGTCGGAATGAACACCGGGGAGCTGTTTTTT.